What follows describes a single T cell receptor (beta chain). This sample was included in a study of blood T cell repertoires in COVID-19. About the study: Sites in the United States, Italy and Spain provided acute and convalescent COVID-19 samples. Sources were T cells, B-cell-depleted T cells, or PBMCs; the material itself was cDNA or gDNA.

Germline assignment: CDR1 KGHSH and CDR2 LQKENI. CDR3 length equals 16 residues. Trimming shortened V by 3 bases and J by 0 bases, and 14 bases separated the two germline ends. Authors' methods: Amplification of reference gene primers was used by the study to estimate nucleated cell counts. TCRdb's table, derived via immunoSEQ multiplex PCR, lists solely in-frame clones and lacks some. Clonal size and the V and J genes are those of that table, whereas D and trimming came from the DNA. The repertoire holds 150,000 to 200,000 clones, with 85% to 95% as singletons. The sequenced sample consisted of peripheral blood. The origin of this receptor is a woman in her fifties or sixties with acute or convalescent COVID-19. V is TRBV18 and J is TRBJ1-1, with D possibly TRBD1 on 5 matching bases. The CDR3 here is CASSPTVGRVNTEAFF. For the CDR3, the DNA is TGTGCCAGCTCACCTACGGTCGGCAGGGTGAACACTGAAGCTTTCTTT. Full variable domain (missing parts from reference TRBV18 and TRBJ1-1): NAGVMQNPRHLVRRRGQEARLRCSPMKGHSHVYWYRQLPEEGLKFMVYLQKENIIDESGMPKERFSAEFPKEGPSILRIQQVVRGDSAAYFCASSPTVGRVNTEAFFGQGTRLTVV.